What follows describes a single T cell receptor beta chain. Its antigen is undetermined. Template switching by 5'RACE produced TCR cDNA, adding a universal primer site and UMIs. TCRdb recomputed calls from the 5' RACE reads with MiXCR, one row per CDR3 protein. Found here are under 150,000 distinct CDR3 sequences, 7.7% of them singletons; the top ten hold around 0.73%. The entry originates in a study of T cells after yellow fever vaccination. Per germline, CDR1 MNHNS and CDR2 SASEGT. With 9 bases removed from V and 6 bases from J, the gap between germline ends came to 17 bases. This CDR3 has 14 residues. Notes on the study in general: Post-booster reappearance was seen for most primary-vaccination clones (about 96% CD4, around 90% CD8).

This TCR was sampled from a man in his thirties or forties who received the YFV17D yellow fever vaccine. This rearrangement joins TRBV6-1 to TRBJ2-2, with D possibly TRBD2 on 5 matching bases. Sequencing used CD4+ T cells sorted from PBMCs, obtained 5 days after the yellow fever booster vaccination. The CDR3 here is CASKMDLRAGELFF. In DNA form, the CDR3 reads TGTGCCAGTAAAATGGACTTGCGCGCCGGGGAGCTGTTTTTT.